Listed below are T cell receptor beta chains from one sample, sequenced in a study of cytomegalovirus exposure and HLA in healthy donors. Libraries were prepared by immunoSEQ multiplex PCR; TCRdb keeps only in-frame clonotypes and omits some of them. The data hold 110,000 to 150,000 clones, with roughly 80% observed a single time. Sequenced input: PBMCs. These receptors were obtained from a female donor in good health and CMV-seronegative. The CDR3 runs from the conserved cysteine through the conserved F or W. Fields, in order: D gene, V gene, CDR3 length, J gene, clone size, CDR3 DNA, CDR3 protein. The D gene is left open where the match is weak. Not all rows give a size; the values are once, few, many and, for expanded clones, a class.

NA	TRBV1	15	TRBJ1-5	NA	TGCACCAGCAGCCAAGATGGACAGGGGAATCAGCCCCAGCATTTT	CTSSQDGQGNQPQHF
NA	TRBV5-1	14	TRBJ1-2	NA	TGCGCCAGCAGCTTGGAAGGGGTGAGCTATGGCTACACCTTC	CASSLEGVSYGYTF
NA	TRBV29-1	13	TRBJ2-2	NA	TGCAGCGTTGGGACAGCCAGCACCGGGGAGCTGTTTTTT	CSVGTASTGELFF
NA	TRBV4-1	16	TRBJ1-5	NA	TGCGCCAGCAGCCAAGGACTACAGCTTAGCAATCAGCCCCAGCATTTT	CASSQGLQLSNQPQHF
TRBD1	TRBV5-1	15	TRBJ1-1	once	TGCGCCAGCAGCCCGTCGACAGGGTGGGGCACTGAAGCTTTCTTT	CASSPSTGWGTEAFF
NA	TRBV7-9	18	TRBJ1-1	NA	TGTGCCAGCAGCTCTCACACCCCAGGGACAAAGATGAACACTGAAGCTTTCTTT	CASSSHTPGTKMNTEAFF
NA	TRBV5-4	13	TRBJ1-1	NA	TGTGCCAGCAAGGACAGCATGAACACTGAAGCTTTCTTT	CASKDSMNTEAFF
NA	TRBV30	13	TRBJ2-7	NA	TGTGCCTGGAGCCCCGGGGGTACCTACGAGCAGTACTTC	CAWSPGGTYEQYF
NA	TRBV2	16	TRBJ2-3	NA	TGTGCCAGCAGTTATCCGGGACTCCGACCCACAGATACGCAGTATTTT	CASSYPGLRPTDTQYF
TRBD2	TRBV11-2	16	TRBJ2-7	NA	TGTGCCAGCGGTTGGGTTTCTAGCGGGAGATTTGGCGAGCAGTACTTC	CASGWVSSGRFGEQYF
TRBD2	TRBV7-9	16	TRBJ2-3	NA	TGTGCCAGCAGCCGCCCCGGGGGGAGAGACCCAGATACGCAGTATTTT	CASSRPGGRDPDTQYF
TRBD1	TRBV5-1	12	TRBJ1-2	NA	TGCGCCAGCAGCTGGGGGACAGGAGGCTACACCTTC	CASSWGTGGYTF
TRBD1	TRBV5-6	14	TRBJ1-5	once	TGTGCCAGCAGCCCCGGGACAGCAAATCAGCCCCAGCATTTT	CASSPGTANQPQHF
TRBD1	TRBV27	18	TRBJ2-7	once	TGTGCCAGCAGTTTAATAGGACAAGAGGGGACAGGCCTCTACGAGCAGTACTTC	CASSLIGQEGTGLYEQYF
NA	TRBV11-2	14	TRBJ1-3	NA	TGTGCCAGCAGCCGCGGGGGGTTGGGAAACACCATATATTTT	CASSRGGLGNTIYF
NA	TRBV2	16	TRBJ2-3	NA	TGTGCCAGCAGTGAGTCACACCAGTTTAGCACAGATACGCAGTATTTT	CASSESHQFSTDTQYF
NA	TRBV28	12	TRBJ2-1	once	TGTGCCACCGCCGGGGGCTACAATGAGCAGTTCTTC	CATAGGYNEQFF
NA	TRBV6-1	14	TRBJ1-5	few	TGTGCCAGCAGTACAGGAAATAGCAATCAGCCCCAGCATTTT	CASSTGNSNQPQHF
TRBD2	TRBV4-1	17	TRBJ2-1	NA	TGCGCCAGCAGCCAATCCTTAGCGGGAGGGCCGTACAATGAGCAGTTCTTC	CASSQSLAGGPYNEQFF
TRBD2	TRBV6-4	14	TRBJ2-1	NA	TGTGCCAGCAGTGACTCGAGCGGGAGTTCTGAGCAGTTCTTC	CASSDSSGSSEQFF
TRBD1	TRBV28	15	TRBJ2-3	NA	TGTGCCAGCAGGGGGCTCGGACAGGGGACAGATACGCAGTATTTT	CASRGLGQGTDTQYF
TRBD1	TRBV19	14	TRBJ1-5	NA	TGTGCCAGTAGACAAGACAGGGGGAGTCAGCCCCAGCATTTT	CASRQDRGSQPQHF
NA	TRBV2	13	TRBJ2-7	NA	TGTGCCAGCAGTGATTACGGGGAGCTGGGGCAGTACTTC	CASSDYGELGQYF
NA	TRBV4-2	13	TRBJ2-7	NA	TGTGCCAGCAGCCAAGATATAGTCTACGAGCAGTACTTC	CASSQDIVYEQYF
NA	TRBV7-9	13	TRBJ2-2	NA	TGTGCCAGCAGCTCCCGGAGCACCGGGGAGCTGTTTTTT	CASSSRSTGELFF
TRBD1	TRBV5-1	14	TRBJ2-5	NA	TGCGCCAGCAGCTCGGGACAGGGGAAAGAGACCCGGTACTTC	CASSSGQGKETRYF
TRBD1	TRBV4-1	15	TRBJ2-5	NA	TGCGCCAGCAGCCAAGATACAAGGGGGCGAGAGACCCAGTACTTC	CASSQDTRGRETQYF
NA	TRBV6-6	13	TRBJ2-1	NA	TGTGCCAGCAGTTCTGACAGCTACAATGAGCAGTTCTTC	CASSSDSYNEQFF
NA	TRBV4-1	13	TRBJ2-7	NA	TGCGCCAGCAGCCAAGAACAGGGCTACGAGCAGTACTTC	CASSQEQGYEQYF
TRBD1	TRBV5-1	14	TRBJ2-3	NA	TGCGCCAGCAGCACTGGACAGGGTCCAGATACGCAGTATTTT	CASSTGQGPDTQYF
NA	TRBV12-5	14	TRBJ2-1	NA	TGTGCTTGCAGGGGGGATTCTCTCCACAATGAGCAGTTCTTC	CACRGDSLHNEQFF
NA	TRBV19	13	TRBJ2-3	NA	TGTGCCAGTAGTATAGTTGGCCCAGATACGCAGTATTTT	CASSIVGPDTQYF
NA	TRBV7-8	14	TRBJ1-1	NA	TGTGCCAGCAGCTTAGTGGCTGGGAACACTGAAGCTTTCTTT	CASSLVAGNTEAFF
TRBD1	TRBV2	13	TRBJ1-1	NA	TGTGCCAGCAGAGAGACAGGGGGCACTGAAGCTTTCTTT	CASRETGGTEAFF
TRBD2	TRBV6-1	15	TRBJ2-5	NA	TGTGCCAGTCGACTAGCGGGAGTACACCAAGAGACCCAGTACTTC	CASRLAGVHQETQYF
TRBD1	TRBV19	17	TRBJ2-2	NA	TGTGCCAGTAGTGGACAGGGGGCTTTAGTGTACACCGGGGAGCTGTTTTTT	CASSGQGALVYTGELFF
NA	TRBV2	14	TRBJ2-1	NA	TGTGCCAGCAGGAGGGGCGGGACCTACGATGAGCAGTTCTTC	CASRRGGTYDEQFF
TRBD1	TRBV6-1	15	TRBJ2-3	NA	TGTGCCAGCAGACGGGACAGGGGTATCACAGATACGCAGTATTTT	CASRRDRGITDTQYF
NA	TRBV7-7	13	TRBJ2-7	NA	TGTGCTAGCAGCCACGCAGGGACCTACGAGCAGTACTTC	CASSHAGTYEQYF
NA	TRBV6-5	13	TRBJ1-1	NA	TGTGCCAGCAGTTACTCTCCTGACACTGAAGCTTTCTTT	CASSYSPDTEAFF
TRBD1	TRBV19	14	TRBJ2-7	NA	TGTGCCAGTAGTAGAGAACAGGGGAACTACGAGCAGTACTTC	CASSREQGNYEQYF
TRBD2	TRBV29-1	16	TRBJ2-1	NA	TGCAGCGTCAATGGACTAGCGGGAATCTCCTACAATGAGCAGTTCTTC	CSVNGLAGISYNEQFF
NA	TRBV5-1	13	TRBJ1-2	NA	TGCGCCAGCAGCCCGGCCGGGGACTATGGCTACACCTTC	CASSPAGDYGYTF
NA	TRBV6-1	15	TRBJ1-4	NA	TGTGCCAGCAACCTACACAGGGTCGGGGATGAAAAACTGTTTTTT	CASNLHRVGDEKLFF
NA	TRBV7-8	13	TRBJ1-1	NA	TGTGCCAGCAGCCAGGGGCCCCACACTGAAGCTTTCTTT	CASSQGPHTEAFF
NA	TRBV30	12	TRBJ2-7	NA	TGTGCCTGGAGTGTAGGGGGAGACGAGCAGTACTTC	CAWSVGGDEQYF
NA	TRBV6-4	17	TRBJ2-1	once	TGTGCCAGCAGTGACGCTTCGGGAGTTAGCTCCTACAATGAGCAGTTCTTC	CASSDASGVSSYNEQFF